The 16 T cell receptor beta chains listed next were all sequenced from one sample in a study of identical twins. TCRdb reanalysed the 5' RACE reads using MiXCR and keeps one entry per CDR3 protein. Counted here are approximately 890,000 distinct CDR3 sequences, around an eighth occurring once; the ten biggest clones make up around 1.6%. This sample was also put to use in a study of yellow fever vaccine responses in identical twins.

Sequencing input: PBMCs. The receptors shown here come from a woman younger than 35 in good health.

The chain uses TRBV18 and TRBJ2-3, with 8 positions matching TRBD2. Germline V gene sequence: CDR1 KGHSH, CDR2 LQKENI. V dropped 6 bases and J dropped 11; count of bases not matched to a gene: 10. This CDR3 comprises 13 residues. The CDR3 DNA follows: TGTGCCAGCTCGGCGGGGGGCCTTATGGAGCAGTATTTT. Its translation: CASSAGGLMEQYF.

This clonotype was counted a few times. J is TRBJ1-4 and V is TRBV28; D not resolved. This CDR3 region has 13 residues. Per the germline V gene, CDR1 is MDHEN and CDR2 is SYDVKM. Trimming pared 3 bases from V and 12 bases from J, leaving 14 bases between. The CDR3 is CASSFPDTWELFF. The DNA for the CDR3 is TGTGCCAGCAGTTTTCCCGACACCTGGGAACTGTTTTTT. The full variable domain, with the rest looked up from reference TRBV28 and TRBJ1-4, is DVKVTQSSRYLVKRTGEKVFLECVQDMDHENMFWYRQDPGLGLRLIYFSYDVKMKEKGDIPEGYSVSREKKERFSLILESASTNQTSMYLCASSFPDTWELFFGSGTQLSVL.

The chain joins TRBV7-2 to TRBJ2-1, with 8 positions matching TRBD2. V gave up 4 bases and J gave up 7 bases; unmatched junction bases: 12. The germline V gene has CDR1 SGHTA and CDR2 FQGNSA. The CDR3 is made up of 16 amino acids. In DNA form, the CDR3 reads TGTGCCAGCAGCTCTGACTGGAGCGGGAGTAAGAATGAGCAGTTCTTC. The encoded protein is CASSSDWSGSKNEQFF. Variable domain in full (rest from reference TRBV7-2 and TRBJ2-1): GAGVSQSPSNKVTEKGKDVELRCDPISGHTALYWYRQSLGQGLEFLIYFQGNSAPDKSGLPSDRFSAERTGGSVSTLTIQRTQQEDSAVYLCASSSDWSGSKNEQFFGPGTRLTVL.

V and J are TRBV29-1 and TRBJ2-3; D tentatively fits TRBD1 or TRBD2 (5 bases each). Germline V gives CDR1 SQVTM, CDR2 ANQGSEA. V was cut by 4 bases and J by 0 bases, with 17 bases left in between. There are 16 residues in the CDR3. The CDR3 reads CSVVGATGISTDTQYF. The CDR3, as DNA: TGCAGCGTTGTAGGGGCTACGGGAATTAGCACAGATACGCAGTATTTT.

The rearrangement joins TRBV5-1 to TRBJ2-3; 10 bases agree with TRBD1. The CDR3 has 17 residues. Germline V gives CDR1 SGHRS, CDR2 YFSETQ. The J segment lost 3 bases and the V segment lost 0 bases, leaving 7 bases of the junction unmatched. CDR3 sequence reads: CASSLAHLGQGTDTQYF. The DNA of the CDR3 is TGCGCCAGCAGCTTGGCCCACCTGGGACAGGGGACAGATACGCAGTATTTT.

In this sample, this clonotype turned up many times. The gene calls are TRBV15 and TRBJ2-1, with D tentatively TRBD2 (5 bases). Germline V lookup: CDR1 LNHNV, CDR2 YYDKDF (reference sequence). The CDR3 length is 17 residues. V was pared by 0 bases and J by 1 base, with 13 bases between. The CDR3 is CATSRDHGIGSYNEQFF. In DNA, the CDR3 is TGTGCCACCAGCAGAGATCACGGGATCGGATCCTACAATGAGCAGTTCTTC.

This clonotype was observed a few times. This chain joins TRBV6-2 or TRBV6-3 and TRBJ2-1, with 13 nucleotides matching TRBD2. CDR1 and CDR2 from the germline V gene are MNHEY and SVGEGT. This CDR3 has 16 residues. Germline trimming cut 5 bases from V and 2 bases from J; bases unmatched to any gene: 3. The CDR3 DNA is TGTGCCAGCAGTACGACTAGCGGGGGGACCTACAATGAGCAGTTCTTC. It specifies CASSTTSGGTYNEQFF.

V is TRBV27 and J is TRBJ1-6; D ambiguous. The CDR3 has 17 amino acids. V lost 5 bases, J lost 0 bases, and 14 bases lay in between. Per the germline V gene, CDR1 is MNHEY and CDR2 is SMNVEV (reference sequence). The CDR3 loop reads CASSRNTESSYNSPLHF. The CDR3 region has the DNA TGTGCCAGCAGTAGAAACACAGAGAGCTCCTATAATTCACCCCTCCACTTT.

The table lists this clonotype with a few counts. The chain carries TRBV6-5 and TRBJ2-1; 7 bases agree with TRBD2. This CDR3 region has 16 residues. V lost 2 bases and J lost 6; bases outside the gene matches: 10. CDR1 is MNHEY and CDR2 is SVGAGI in the germline V gene. CDR3 in DNA: TGTGCCAGCAGTTACCTCGTGGGAGGGCGCAGCAATGAGCAGTTCTTC. It translates to CASSYLVGGRSNEQFF.

This clonotype was found a few times. The gene calls are TRBV19 and TRBJ2-1; weak D call: TRBD2 (5 bases). Between the trimmed V and J ends, which lost 5 bases and 3 bases, there was a span of 11 bases. Per the germline V gene, CDR1 is LNHDA and CDR2 is SQIVND (reference sequence). This CDR3 contains 14 residues. The CDR3 reads CASSLGRGYNEQFF. CDR3 coding DNA: TGTGCCAGTAGTTTAGGTCGGGGCTACAATGAGCAGTTCTTC.

This clonotype was counted only a few times. The CDR3 protein is CASSLGGDEAFF. The CDR3 coding sequence is TGTGCCAGCAGCTTAGGGGGAGATGAAGCTTTCTTT. This sequence joins TRBV11-2 and TRBJ1-1, with unresolved D. Germline CDR1 reads SGHAT; CDR2 reads FQNNGV. The CDR3 contains 12 residues. V dropped 1 base and J dropped 7 bases, with 7 bases sitting between them.

This clonotype showed up just a few times. V gene TRBV28 combines with J gene TRBJ2-1, with 8 bases matching TRBD2. CDR1 is MDHEN, CDR2 SYDVKM, per germline. CDR3 length: 15 amino acids. With 8 bases clipped from V and 0 bases from J, the junction kept 6 bases outside the gene matches. CDR3 sequence reads: CASRIAGHSYNEQFF. The CDR3 DNA reads TGTGCCAGCCGAATAGCGGGACACTCCTACAATGAGCAGTTCTTC.

This chain joins TRBV7-9 and TRBJ2-5; D may be TRBD1 (5 bases). The CDR3 consists of 14 residues. Between the trimmed V and J ends, which lost 5 bases and 4 bases, there was a span of 14 bases. CDR1 and CDR2 (germline): SEHNR, FQNEAQ (reference sequence). Here the CDR3 reads CASSLLSQGETQYF. The CDR3 DNA follows: TGTGCCAGCAGCCTACTATCCCAGGGAGAGACCCAGTACTTC.

This clonotype was detected many times. The chain links TRBV9 to TRBJ1-6; D gene ambiguous. Trimming took off 0 bases at V and 0 bases at J, with 7 bases between the two ends. The CDR3 sequence is 16 residues long. The V gene's germline CDR1 is SGDLS and CDR2 YYNGEE. CDR3 coding DNA: TGTGCCAGCAGCGTAGGTCCCGGCTCCTATAATTCACCCCTCCACTTT. It is translated as CASSVGPGSYNSPLHF.

This clonotype appeared a few times. The rearrangement uses TRBV15 and TRBJ2-7, with D maybe TRBD2 (5 bases). The V gene lost 4 bases and the J gene lost 3 bases, with 10 bases spanning the gap. This CDR3 has 13 residues. CDR1 is LNHNV, CDR2 YYDKDF, per germline (reference sequence). CDR3 region: CATSTTTVYEQYF. The DNA for the CDR3 is TGTGCCACCAGCACGACTACAGTCTACGAGCAGTACTTC.

This clonotype has more than one count but fewer than ten. The chain recombines TRBV10-3 with TRBJ2-3; 7 bases line up with TRBD1. The trim removed 9 bases at V and 3 bases at J, leaving 3 bases unmatched. The CDR3 covers 12 residues. Germline V lookup: CDR1 ENHRY, CDR2 SYGVKD. CDR3 region: CAIRQGTDTQYF. The CDR3 nucleotides are TGTGCCATTAGACAGGGAACAGATACGCAGTATTTT.